This record covers a single TCR beta chain. The antigen remains undetermined. CDR3 length: 13 residues. The germline gives CDR1 SQVTM, CDR2 ANQGSEA. V lost 4 bases and J 4 bases, leaving 10 bases between the germline ends. The sample is drawn from a study of T cells in Graves' hyperthyroidism and ophthalmopathy. RNA transcripts provided the source from which TCR beta CDR3 regions were amplified. The TCR CDR3 first-round RT-PCR relied on the HTBI primer set. From the multiplex PCR reads, TCRdb called clonotypes with MiXCR, one entry per CDR3 protein. The sample yields over 550,000 distinct CDR3 sequences, around 15% seen once. Stable hyperthyroidism: no ophthalmopathy progression over 18 months of follow-up. Uncontrolled infection, other autoimmune disease, pregnancy or lactation disqualified patients from enrolment. Fresh peripheral blood, about 9.6 ml, yielded the PBMCs. Study outcomes and limitations: In the blood, most expanded thyroid clonotypes above 0.001 appeared as well.

Sequenced input: blood. The chain combines TRBV29-1 with TRBJ2-2; D call uncertain. The clonotype comes from a young woman with Graves' hyperthyroidism. CDR3 protein: CSVGATVTGELFF. The CDR3 nucleotides are TGCAGCGTTGGGGCCACCGTCACCGGGGAGCTGTTTTTT.